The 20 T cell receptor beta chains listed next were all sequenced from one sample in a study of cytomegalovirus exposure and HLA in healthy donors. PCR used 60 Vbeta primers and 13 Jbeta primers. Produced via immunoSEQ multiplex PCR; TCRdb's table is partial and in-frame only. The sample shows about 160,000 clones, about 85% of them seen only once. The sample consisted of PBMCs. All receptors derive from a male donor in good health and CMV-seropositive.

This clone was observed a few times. The CDR3 DNA is TGTGCCAGCATTGGGGGGTCTGGGGCCAACGTCCTGACTTTC. It codes for CASIGGSGANVLTF. The chain couples TRBV28 to TRBJ2-6; D perhaps matches TRBD2 (6 bases). V was pared by 7 bases and J by 1 base, with 8 bases between. The germline V gene encodes CDR1 MDHEN and CDR2 SYDVKM. CDR3 length: 14 amino acids.

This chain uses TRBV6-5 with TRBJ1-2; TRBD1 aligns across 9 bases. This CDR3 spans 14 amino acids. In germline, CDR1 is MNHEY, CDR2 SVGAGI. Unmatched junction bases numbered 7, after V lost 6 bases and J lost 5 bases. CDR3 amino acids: CASRPGQGPYGYTF. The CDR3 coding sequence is TGTGCCAGCAGACCGGGACAGGGTCCTTATGGCTACACCTTC.

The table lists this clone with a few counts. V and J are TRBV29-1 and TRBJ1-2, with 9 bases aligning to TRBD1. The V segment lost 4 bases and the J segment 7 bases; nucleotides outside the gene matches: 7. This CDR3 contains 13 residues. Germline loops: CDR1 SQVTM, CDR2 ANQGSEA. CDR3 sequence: CSVGDRGLGGYTF. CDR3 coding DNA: TGCAGCGTTGGTGACAGGGGGTTGGGTGGCTACACCTTC. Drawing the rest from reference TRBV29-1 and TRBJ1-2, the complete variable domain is SAVISQKPSRDICQRGTSLTIQCQVDSQVTMMFWYRQQPGQSLTLIATANQGSEATYESGFVIDKFPISRPNLTFSTLTVSNMSPEDSSIYLCSVGDRGLGGYTFGSGTRLTVV.

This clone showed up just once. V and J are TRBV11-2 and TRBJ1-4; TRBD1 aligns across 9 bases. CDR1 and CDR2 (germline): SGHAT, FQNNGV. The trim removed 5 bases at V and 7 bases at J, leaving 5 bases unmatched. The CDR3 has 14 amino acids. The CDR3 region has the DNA TGTGCCAGCAGCATGACAGGGGGTGCTGAAAAACTGTTTTTT. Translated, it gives CASSMTGGAEKLFF.

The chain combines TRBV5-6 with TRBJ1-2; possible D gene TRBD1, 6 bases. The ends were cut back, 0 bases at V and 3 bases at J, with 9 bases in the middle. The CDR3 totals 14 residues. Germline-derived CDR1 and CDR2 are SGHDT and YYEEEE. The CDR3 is CASSLGGRDYGYTF. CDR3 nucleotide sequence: TGTGCCAGCAGCTTGGGGGGGCGCGACTATGGCTACACCTTC.

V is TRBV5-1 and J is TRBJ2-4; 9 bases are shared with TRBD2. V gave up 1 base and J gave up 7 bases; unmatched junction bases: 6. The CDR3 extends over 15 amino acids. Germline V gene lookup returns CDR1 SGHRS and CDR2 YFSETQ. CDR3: CASSLIAGEFNIQYF. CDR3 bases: TGCGCCAGCAGCTTGATAGCGGGAGAGTTTAACATTCAGTACTTC.

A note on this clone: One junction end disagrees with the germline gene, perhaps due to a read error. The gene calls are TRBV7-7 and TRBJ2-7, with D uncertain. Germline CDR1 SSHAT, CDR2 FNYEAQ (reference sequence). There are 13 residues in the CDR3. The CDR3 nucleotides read TGTGCTAGCAGCTTAGGCAGAACCTACGAGCAGTACTTC. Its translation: CASSLGRTYEQYF.

The CDR3 is CASSLIYEQYF. The CDR3 bases are TGTGCCAGCAGCTTAATATACGAGCAGTACTTC. The chain has TRBV11-2 and TRBJ2-7; D remains ambiguous. The CDR3 extends over 11 amino acids. V lost 2 bases and J lost 4, with 3 bases in between. Per germline, CDR1 SGHAT and CDR2 FQNNGV.

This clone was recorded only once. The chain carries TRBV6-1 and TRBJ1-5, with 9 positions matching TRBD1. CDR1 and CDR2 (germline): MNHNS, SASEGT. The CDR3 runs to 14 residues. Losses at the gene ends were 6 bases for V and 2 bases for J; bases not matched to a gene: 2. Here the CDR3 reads CASSWTGGNQPQHF. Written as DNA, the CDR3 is TGTGCCAGCAGCTGGACAGGGGGCAATCAGCCCCAGCATTTT.

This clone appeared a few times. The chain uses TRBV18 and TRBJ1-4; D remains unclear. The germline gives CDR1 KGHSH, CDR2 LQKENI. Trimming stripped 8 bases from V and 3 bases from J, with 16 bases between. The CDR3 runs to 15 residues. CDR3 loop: CASRSFTGANEKLFF. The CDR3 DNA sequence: TGTGCCAGCCGGTCCTTTACGGGTGCTAATGAAAAACTGTTTTTT.

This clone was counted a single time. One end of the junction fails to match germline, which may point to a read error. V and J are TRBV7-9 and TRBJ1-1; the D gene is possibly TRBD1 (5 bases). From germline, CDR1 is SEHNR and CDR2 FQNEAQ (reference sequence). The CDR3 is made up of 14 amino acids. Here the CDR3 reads CSSTLRTSNTEAFF. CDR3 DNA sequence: TGTTCCAGCACCCTACGGACATCTAACACTGAAGCTTTCTTT.

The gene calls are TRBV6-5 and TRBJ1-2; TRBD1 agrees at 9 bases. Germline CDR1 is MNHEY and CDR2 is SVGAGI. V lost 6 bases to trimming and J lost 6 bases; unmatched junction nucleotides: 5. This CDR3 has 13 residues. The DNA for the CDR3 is TGTGCCAGCAGCCTGGGACAGGGCCATGGCTACACCTTC. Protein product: CASSLGQGHGYTF.

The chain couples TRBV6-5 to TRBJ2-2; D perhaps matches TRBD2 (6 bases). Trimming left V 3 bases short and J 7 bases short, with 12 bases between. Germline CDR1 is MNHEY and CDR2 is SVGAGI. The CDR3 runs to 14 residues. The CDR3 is CASSYGGSSGELFF. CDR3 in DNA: TGTGCCAGCAGTTATGGGGGGAGCAGCGGGGAGCTGTTTTTT.

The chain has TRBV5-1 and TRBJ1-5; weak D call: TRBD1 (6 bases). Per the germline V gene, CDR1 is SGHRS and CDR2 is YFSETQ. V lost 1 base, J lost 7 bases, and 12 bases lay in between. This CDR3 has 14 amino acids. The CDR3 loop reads CASSLTGLEQPQHF. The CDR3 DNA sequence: TGCGCCAGCAGCTTGACAGGGCTGGAGCAGCCCCAGCATTTT.

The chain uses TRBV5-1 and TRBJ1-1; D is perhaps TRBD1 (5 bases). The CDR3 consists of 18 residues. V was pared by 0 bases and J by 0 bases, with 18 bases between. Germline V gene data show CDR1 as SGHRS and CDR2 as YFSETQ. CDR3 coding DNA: TGCGCCAGCAGCTTGGAACTCTTAAAGACAGTCATGAACACTGAAGCTTTCTTT. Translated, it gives CASSLELLKTVMNTEAFF.

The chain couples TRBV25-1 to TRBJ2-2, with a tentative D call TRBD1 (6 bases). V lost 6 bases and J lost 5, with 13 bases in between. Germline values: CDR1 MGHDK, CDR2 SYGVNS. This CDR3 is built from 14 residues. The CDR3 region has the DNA TGTGCCAGCAGCCCGAGAGGGGGAACCGGGGAGCTGTTTTTT. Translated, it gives CASSPRGGTGELFF.

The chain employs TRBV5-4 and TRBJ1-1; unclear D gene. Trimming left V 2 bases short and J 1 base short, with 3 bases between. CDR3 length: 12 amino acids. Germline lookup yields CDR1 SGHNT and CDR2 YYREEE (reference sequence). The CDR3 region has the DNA TGTGCCAGCAGCTTCGGGAACACTGAAGCTTTCTTT. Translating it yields CASSFGNTEAFF.

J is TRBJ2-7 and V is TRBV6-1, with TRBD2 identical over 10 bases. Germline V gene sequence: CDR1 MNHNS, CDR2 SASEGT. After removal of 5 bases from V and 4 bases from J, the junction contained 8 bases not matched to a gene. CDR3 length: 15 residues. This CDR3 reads CASSPRDSGRYEQYF. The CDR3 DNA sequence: TGTGCCAGCAGTCCTCGGGATAGCGGGAGGTACGAGCAGTACTTC.

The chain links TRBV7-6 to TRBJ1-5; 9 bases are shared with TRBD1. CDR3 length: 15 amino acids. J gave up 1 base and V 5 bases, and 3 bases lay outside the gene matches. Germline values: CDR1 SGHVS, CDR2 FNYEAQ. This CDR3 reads CASSPDRGSNQPQHF. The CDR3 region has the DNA TGTGCCAGCAGCCCGGACAGGGGAAGCAATCAGCCCCAGCATTTT. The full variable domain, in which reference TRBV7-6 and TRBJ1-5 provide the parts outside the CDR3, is GAGVSQSPRYKVTKRGQDVALRCDPISGHVSLYWYRQALGQGPEFLTYFNYEAQQDKSGLPNDRFSAERPEGSISTLTIQRTEQRDSAMYRCASSPDRGSNQPQHFGDGTRLSIL.

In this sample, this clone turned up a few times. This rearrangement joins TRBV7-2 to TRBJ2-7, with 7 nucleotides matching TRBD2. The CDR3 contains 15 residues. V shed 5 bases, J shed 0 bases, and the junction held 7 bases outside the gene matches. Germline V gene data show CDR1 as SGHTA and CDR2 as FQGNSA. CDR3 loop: CASSPKSGVSYEQYF. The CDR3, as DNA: TGTGCCAGCAGCCCTAAAAGCGGGGTCTCCTACGAGCAGTACTTC. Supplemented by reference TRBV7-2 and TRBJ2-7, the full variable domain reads GAGVSQSPSNKVTEKGKDVELRCDPISGHTALYWYRQSLGQGLEFLIYFQGNSAPDKSGLPSDRFSAERTGGSVSTLTIQRTQQEDSAVYLCASSPKSGVSYEQYFGPGTRLTVT.